The 29 T cell receptor beta chains below were found in one sample sequenced in a study of cytomegalovirus exposure and HLA in healthy donors. Vbeta (60) and Jbeta (13) primers were used in the PCR. The table came from immunoSEQ multiplex PCR; TCRdb's copy has only in-frame clones and leaves some out. This table holds about 86,000 clones, 79% found once. The sample comprised PBMCs. Every receptor here comes from a woman in her 40s in good health and CMV-seropositive.

The V and J genes are TRBV6-5 and TRBJ2-7, with 7 nucleotides matching TRBD2. Germline trimming cut 1 base from V and 4 bases from J; bases unmatched to any gene: 4. The germline V gene encodes CDR1 MNHEY and CDR2 SVGAGI. CDR3 length: 14 amino acids. The CDR3 sequence: CASSYYAGEYEQYF. The DNA for the CDR3 is TGTGCCAGCAGTTACTACGCGGGAGAGTACGAGCAGTACTTC.

This clone was observed a few times. This sequence joins TRBV7-2 and TRBJ2-7; the D gene is possibly TRBD2 (7 bases). Germline loops: CDR1 SGHTA, CDR2 FQGNSA. The CDR3 is 12 amino acids. V lost 3 bases, J lost 6 bases, and 9 bases lay in between. The CDR3 nucleotides are TGTGCCAGCAGCTTCGGGGGGCCCGAGCAGTACTTC. The encoded protein is CASSFGGPEQYF.

The CDR3 DNA reads TGTGCCAGCAGCAACGGACTCTCTGGCAATCAGCCCCAGCATTTT. It translates to CASSNGLSGNQPQHF. The V call is TRBV6-5, the J call TRBJ1-5; the D is unclear. Trimming left V 6 bases short and J 2 bases short, with 14 bases between. The CDR3 runs to 15 residues. Germline V CDR1 and CDR2: MNHEY, SVGAGI.

This clone was detected only a few times. CDR3 sequence (DNA): TGCGCCAGCAGCCAAGTAGTAACTGGCGGCGGGGGAGATACGCAGTATTTT. This codes for CASSQVVTGGGGDTQYF. The chain recombines TRBV4-3 with TRBJ2-3; TRBD2 agrees at 7 bases. V shed 1 base and J 5 bases; nucleotides not matched to a gene: 12. In germline, CDR1 is LGHNA, CDR2 YSLEER. The CDR3 extends over 17 amino acids.

The chain carries TRBV9 and TRBJ2-1; 12 bases fit TRBD2. The V gene end was trimmed by 1 base and the J gene end by 4 bases; junction bases not matched to a gene: 9. Per the germline V gene, CDR1 is SGDLS and CDR2 is YYNGEE. There are 18 residues in the CDR3. In DNA form, the CDR3 reads TGTGCCAGCAGCGTAAACCCTCCCGGGACTAGCGGGTACAATGAGCAGTTCTTC. Translating it yields CASSVNPPGTSGYNEQFF.

This chain joins TRBV7-3 and TRBJ2-5; 7 bases fit TRBD1. Germline assignment: CDR1 SGHTA and CDR2 FQGTGA. J gave up 4 bases and V 5 bases, and 10 bases lay outside the gene matches. The CDR3 is 15 amino acids. The CDR3 nucleotides are TGTGCCAGCAGCCCCGACAGGGTTGGTATAGAGACCCAGTACTTC. It specifies CASSPDRVGIETQYF.

The V call is TRBV5-1, the J call TRBJ1-1; the D gene is possibly TRBD1 (5 bases). CDR1 and CDR2 (germline): SGHRS, YFSETQ. The CDR3 covers 14 residues. The V end lost 0 bases, the J end lost 7 bases, and 13 bases lay between the germline ends. For the CDR3, the DNA is TGCGCCAGCAGCTTGGAACCAGGGAGGGATGAAGCTTTCTTT. It codes for CASSLEPGRDEAFF.

The chain combines TRBV6-6 with TRBJ1-1; no clear D gene. Germline assignment: CDR1 MNHNY and CDR2 SVGAGI (reference sequence). Trimming left V 7 bases short and J 1 base short, with 10 bases between. This CDR3 spans 13 amino acids. The CDR3 sequence: CASTVGGNTEAFF. As DNA, the CDR3 is TGTGCCAGCACGGTAGGAGGGAACACTGAAGCTTTCTTT.

The chain employs TRBV10-3 and TRBJ2-7; tentative D call: TRBD2 (5 bases). This CDR3 comprises 15 residues. Per germline, CDR1 ENHRY and CDR2 SYGVKD. V was cut by 7 bases and J by 0 bases, with 16 bases left in between. The CDR3, as DNA: TGTGCCATCAACGACCGGGGAAAGAGCTCCTACGAGCAGTACTTC. Protein: CAINDRGKSSYEQYF.

The chain combines TRBV5-4 with TRBJ1-1; possibly TRBD1 for D (5 bases). The germline gives CDR1 SGHNT, CDR2 YYREEE (reference sequence). V gave up 0 bases and J gave up 5 bases, with 17 bases separating them. The CDR3 covers 16 residues. CDR3 residues: CASSLAGGTPSTEAFF. For the CDR3, the DNA is TGTGCCAGCAGCTTGGCCGGGGGGACCCCGTCTACTGAAGCTTTCTTT.

The CDR3 DNA is TGTGCCAGCCGGGACAGGGTTGACTATGGCTACACCTTC. Protein sequence: CASRDRVDYGYTF. V is TRBV6-1 and J is TRBJ1-2, with TRBD1 identical over 9 bases. In germline, CDR1 is MNHNS, CDR2 SASEGT. With 8 bases clipped from V and 3 bases from J, the junction kept 4 bases outside the gene matches. The CDR3 totals 13 residues.

The rearrangement joins TRBV6-1 to TRBJ2-5; D may be TRBD2 (6 bases). Germline V CDR1 and CDR2: MNHNS, SASEGT. Trimming shortened V by 8 bases and J by 5 bases, and 15 bases separated the two germline ends. CDR3 size: 13 residues. CDR3 sequence reads: CASSVGGTETQYF. CDR3 sequence (DNA): TGTGCCAGCTCAGTGGGGGGAACGGAGACCCAGTACTTC.

This clone has just a few counts. V gene TRBV28 combines with J gene TRBJ1-1; 8 nucleotides agree with TRBD1. The CDR3 extends over 15 amino acids. With 5 bases clipped from V and 1 base from J, the junction kept 6 bases outside the gene matches. CDR1 is MDHEN, CDR2 SYDVKM, per germline. CDR3 residues: CASSPRGRGNTEAFF. The CDR3 DNA reads as TGTGCCAGCAGTCCCAGGGGGCGGGGGAACACTGAAGCTTTCTTT.

The chain couples TRBV7-3 to TRBJ2-2; D call uncertain. The germline V gene encodes CDR1 SGHTA and CDR2 FQGTGA. This CDR3 region has 15 residues. V shed 5 bases and J shed 4 bases, with 14 bases lying between them. For the CDR3, the DNA is TGTGCCAGCAGCCAAAGTAACAGCCCCACCGGGGAGCTGTTTTTT. As protein: CASSQSNSPTGELFF.

The chain is built from TRBV7-3 and TRBJ2-1; 8 bases fit TRBD1. The V and J ends lost 5 bases and 9 bases, in that order; junction bases with no gene match: 6. The CDR3 sequence is 13 residues long. Germline V gene data show CDR1 as SGHTA and CDR2 as FQGTGA. The CDR3 nucleotides are TGTGCCAGCAGCGCATGGACAGGGAGTGAGCAGTTCTTC. Translation gives CASSAWTGSEQFF.

The rearrangement joins TRBV20-1 to TRBJ2-1, with D hard to call. Trimming left V 3 bases short and J 9 bases short, with 9 bases between. Looked up from germline, CDR1 is DFQATT and CDR2 is SNEGSKA (reference sequence). The CDR3 is 11 amino acids. In DNA form, the CDR3 reads TGCAGTGCTAGTCGTCCCGGTGAGCAGTTCTTC. Amino acids: CSASRPGEQFF.

The rearrangement links TRBV27 to TRBJ2-3, with a tentative D call TRBD1 (6 bases). Germline loops: CDR1 MNHEY, CDR2 SMNVEV (reference sequence). V was clipped by 4 bases and J by 1 base, with 12 bases between them. The length of the CDR3 is 15 residues. CDR3: CASSSRDTRTDTQYF. CDR3 coding DNA: TGTGCCAGCAGTTCCCGGGACACCCGCACAGATACGCAGTATTTT.

The CDR3 here is CASSPKRETQYF. Here the CDR3 DNA reads TGTGCCAGCTCACCTAAGCGGGAGACCCAGTACTTC. The chain carries TRBV18 and TRBJ2-5; D perhaps matches TRBD2 (5 bases). This CDR3 has 12 residues. The germline CDR1 and CDR2 sequences are KGHSH and LQKENI. V was cut by 3 bases and J by 5 bases, with 7 bases left in between. Using reference TRBV18 and TRBJ2-5 for the parts outside the CDR3, the full variable domain is NAGVMQNPRHLVRRRGQEARLRCSPMKGHSHVYWYRQLPEEGLKFMVYLQKENIIDESGMPKERFSAEFPKEGPSILRIQQVVRGDSAAYFCASSPKRETQYFGPGTRLLVL.

The V call is TRBV9, the J call TRBJ2-2, with TRBD2 matching 7 bases. Germline trimming cut 1 base from V and 4 bases from J; bases unmatched to any gene: 7. The germline V gene encodes CDR1 SGDLS and CDR2 YYNGEE. The CDR3 runs to 16 residues. CDR3 in DNA: TGTGCCAGCAGCGTACGAGCGGGGAACCTCACCGGGGAGCTGTTTTTT. Amino acids: CASSVRAGNLTGELFF.

The chain is built from TRBV30 and TRBJ2-5; tentative D call: TRBD1 (6 bases). Trimming took off 4 bases at V and 4 bases at J, with 19 bases between the two ends. This CDR3 is built from 15 residues. CDR1 and CDR2 from the germline V gene are GTSNPN and SVGIG (reference sequence). CDR3 bases: TGTGCCTGGACCCTTGCAGGGGCCTCATCAGAGACCCAGTACTTC. Protein: CAWTLAGASSETQYF.

V usage is TRBV14 and J usage is TRBJ1-1; 7 bases align to TRBD1. Germline CDR1 is SGHDN and CDR2 is FVKESK. The V segment lost 6 bases and the J segment 10 bases; nucleotides outside the gene matches: 17. CDR3 length equals 15 residues. CDR3 nucleotides: TGTGCCAGCAGGGCCGAGACAGGGCGCACTGGGGGAGCTTTCTTT. Translating gives CASRAETGRTGGAFF.

CDR3 nucleotide sequence: TGTGCCAGCATTTCGGGGGGTTTGAACACTGAAGCTTTCTTT. Protein product: CASISGGLNTEAFF. V and J are TRBV7-9 and TRBJ1-1; D may be TRBD1 (5 bases). Per the germline V gene, CDR1 is SEHNR and CDR2 is FQNEAQ (reference sequence). CDR3 length equals 14 residues. Trimming shortened V by 7 bases and J by 0 bases, and 12 bases separated the two germline ends.

The genes are TRBV7-3 and TRBJ2-5; 7 nucleotides line up with TRBD2. This CDR3 is built from 15 residues. After removal of 2 bases from V and 5 bases from J, the junction contained 8 bases not matched to a gene. From germline, CDR1 is SGHTA and CDR2 FQGTGA. This chain's CDR3 is CASSLGGLVMETQYF. The DNA for the CDR3 is TGTGCCAGCAGCTTAGGTGGACTAGTAATGGAGACCCAGTACTTC.

This chain connects TRBV28 to TRBJ1-1; TRBD1 is a possible D gene (5 bases). Germline V gene data show CDR1 as MDHEN and CDR2 as SYDVKM. The CDR3 has 11 residues. The V and J ends lost 5 bases and 10 bases respectively, with 11 bases between them. The CDR3, as DNA: TGTGCCAGCAGTCGGGACTTTTCAGCTTTCTTT. Translated: CASSRDFSAFF.

The V and J genes are TRBV7-2 and TRBJ2-7; weak D call: TRBD2 (6 bases). The length of the CDR3 is 15 residues. V was shortened by 7 bases and J by 2 bases, with 18 bases between the two germline ends. The germline gives CDR1 SGHTA, CDR2 FQGNSA. The CDR3 DNA reads TGTGCCAGCAACGGGCGGGATCCGTGGACCTACGAGCAGTACTTC. This codes for CASNGRDPWTYEQYF.

The V and J genes are TRBV19 and TRBJ2-5; 8 nucleotides agree with TRBD2. Per the germline V gene, CDR1 is LNHDA and CDR2 is SQIVND (reference sequence). Trimming took 1 base from V and 4 from J; bases not matched to a gene: 5. This CDR3 region has 15 residues. This CDR3 reads CASSIAGGPRETQYF. The CDR3 bases are TGTGCCAGTAGTATAGCGGGGGGGCCGAGAGAGACCCAGTACTTC. The full variable domain, with the rest looked up from reference TRBV19 and TRBJ2-5, is DGGITQSPKYLFRKEGQNVTLSCEQNLNHDAMYWYRQDPGQGLRLIYYSQIVNDFQKGDIAEGYSVSREKKESFPLTVTSAQKNPTAFYLCASSIAGGPRETQYFGPGTRLLVL.

This chain connects TRBV6-4 to TRBJ2-2; D ambiguous. Germline V gives CDR1 MRHNA, CDR2 SNTAGT. This CDR3 has 13 amino acids. With 4 bases removed from V and 5 bases from J, the gap between germline ends came to 8 bases. The CDR3 nucleotides are TGTGCCAGCAGTGGCGAGTTAACCGGGGAGCTGTTTTTT. Translating it yields CASSGELTGELFF.

The CDR3 DNA follows: TGTGCCAGTAGGGACTCCGGTGGGAGCACTGAAGCTTTCTTT. This codes for CASRDSGGSTEAFF. The genes are TRBV19 and TRBJ1-1; D not certain. Germline V CDR1 and CDR2: LNHDA, SQIVND (reference sequence). The CDR3 loop spans 14 amino acids. The V end was cut by 6 bases, the J end by 4 bases, with 15 bases between.

V gene TRBV5-6 combines with J gene TRBJ2-1; perhaps TRBD1 as D (5 bases). The V end lost 5 bases, the J end lost 9 bases, and 15 bases lay between the germline ends. The CDR3 totals 13 residues. Germline V gene data show CDR1 as SGHDT and CDR2 as YYEEEE. CDR3 coding DNA: TGTGCCAGCAGTCCATCAGGGCCAGGTGAGCAGTTCTTC. It is translated as CASSPSGPGEQFF.